This TCR beta chain emerged from a study of T cells in pancreatic ductal adenocarcinoma. The CDR3 has 15 amino acids. After removal of 5 bases from V and 7 bases from J, the junction contained 8 bases not matched to a gene. Germline values: CDR1 SGHTA, CDR2 FQGTGA. Selected pancreatic ductal adenocarcinoma patients had undergone surgery without neoadjuvant therapy. Assay used: immunoSEQ multiplex PCR; TCRdb lists only in-frame clones, some missing. This table has 15,000 to 20,000 clones, 88% appearing once. The sequence came from a human donor with pancreatic ductal adenocarcinoma. Sequencing was carried out using PBMCs. The chain uses TRBV7-3 and TRBJ1-1; 12 bases are shared with TRBD1. CDR3 nucleotides: TGTGCCAGCAGCCCCATGGGACAGGGGGCGAGTGAAGCTTTCTTT. This sequence encodes CASSPMGQGASEAFF.